These 18 T cell receptor beta chains were all obtained from the same sample, sequenced in a study of post-analysis software for immune sequencing data. Broader study findings: A handful of TRBV segments appeared more often in patients than in controls, and TRBV5-6, TRBV5-1 and TRBV20-1 were among these.

Their recognized antigens are unknown. Carried by the TCR beta cDNA libraries were unique molecular identifiers. TCRdb ran MiXCR on the PCR reads and lists one entry per CDR3 protein. The sample records about 430,000 distinct CDR3 sequences, about 40% being singletons. The sample was blood. These receptors all stem from a girl aged 2-15 years with multiple sclerosis.

This clonotype was counted at least ten times. J is TRBJ2-5 and V is TRBV28, with D possibly being TRBD2 (5 bases). Germline lookup yields CDR1 MDHEN and CDR2 SYDVKM. The CDR3 sequence is 12 residues long. V lost 8 bases and J 2 bases, leaving 9 bases between the germline ends. The CDR3 DNA is TGTGCCAGCGGAGCGGCTCAAGAGACCCAGTACTTC. It yields the protein CASGAAQETQYF.

This chain joins TRBV20-1 and TRBJ2-7; 9 bases are a match to TRBD2. Germline CDR1 is DFQATT and CDR2 is SNEGSKA (reference sequence). The CDR3 has 14 amino acids. V was clipped by 1 base and J by 6 bases; unmatched bases: 7. The CDR3 loop is CSARVGGRAGEQYF. CDR3 coding DNA: TGCAGTGCTAGAGTTGGCGGGAGGGCCGGCGAGCAGTACTTC.

This clonotype was observed a few times. Its ends do not fully match the called genes, so a read error is possible. This chain uses TRBV29-1 with TRBJ2-5; TRBD1 might be the D (6 bases). The J call may be incorrect, as the DNA end agrees better with TRBJ2-7. The CDR3 length is 11 residues. Per germline, CDR1 SQVTM and CDR2 ANQGSEA. This CDR3 is CSVGGGYEQYF. In DNA, the CDR3 is TGTAGCGTTGGGGGCGGATACGAGCAGTACTTC.

The chain is built from TRBV29-1 and TRBJ2-3; possibly TRBD1 for D (5 bases). CDR1 is SQVTM and CDR2 is ANQGSEA in the germline V gene. There are 13 residues in the CDR3. The V and J ends lost 6 bases and 0 bases respectively, with 10 bases between them. CDR3 sequence: CSVTETSTDTQYF. In DNA, the CDR3 is TGCAGCGTGACAGAGACTAGCACAGATACGCAGTATTTT.

This clonotype was detected only a few times. The V gene is TRBV6-5, the J gene TRBJ2-7, with 9 nucleotides matching TRBD1. Looked up from germline, CDR1 is MNHEY and CDR2 is SVGAGI. The CDR3 totals 14 residues. V trimming: 6 bases; J trimming: 5 bases; junction bases outside the gene matches: 8. The CDR3 DNA sequence: TGTGCCAGCAGCATGACAGGGGGTGGCCACGAGCAGTACTTC. This gives the protein CASSMTGGGHEQYF.

The gene calls are TRBV6-1 and TRBJ2-7; TRBD2 might be the D (7 bases). This CDR3 spans 13 amino acids. V was clipped by 7 bases and J by 5 bases, with 15 bases between them. In germline, CDR1 is MNHNS, CDR2 SASEGT. CDR3 loop: CASTTGGRDEQYF. The DNA for the CDR3 is TGTGCCAGCACCACGGGGGGCCGCGACGAGCAGTACTTC.

The rearrangement joins TRBV5-1 to TRBJ2-7; D gene ambiguous. Germline V lookup: CDR1 SGHRS, CDR2 YFSETQ. The CDR3 covers 15 residues. The V end was cut by 4 bases, the J end by 1 base, with 15 bases between. The CDR3 bases are TGCGCCAGCAGCGTGCGTCCGACGGAATCCTACGAGCAGTACTTC. This encodes CASSVRPTESYEQYF. Looking up the rest from reference TRBV5-1 and TRBJ2-7 gives the full variable domain: KAGVTQTPRYLIKTRGQQVTLSCSPISGHRSVSWYQQTPGQGLQFLFEYFSETQRNKGNFPGRFSGRQFSNSRSEMNVSTLELGDSALYLCASSVRPTESYEQYFGPGTRLTVT.

The CDR3 region is CASSTEETQFF. CDR3 DNA sequence: TGTGCCAGTAGTACTGAGGAGACCCAGTTCTTC. This sequence joins TRBV19 and TRBJ2-5; D ambiguous. The DNA end is a closer match to TRBJ2-1, so the J assignment may be wrong. In germline, CDR1 is LNHDA, CDR2 SQIVND (reference sequence). This CDR3 is built from 11 residues.

V is TRBV20-1 and J is TRBJ2-2; D perhaps matches TRBD2 (6 bases). Germline V gene data show CDR1 as DFQATT and CDR2 as SNEGSKA (reference sequence). The CDR3 consists of 16 residues. The V gene lost 0 bases and the J gene lost 3 bases, with 14 bases spanning the gap. DNA for the CDR3: TGCAGTGCTAGAGATCGATCGGACTACTACACCGGGGAGCTGTTTTTT. This encodes CSARDRSDYYTGELFF.

This chain connects TRBV28 to TRBJ2-3, with TRBD1 matching 8 bases. This CDR3 has 15 residues. The J segment lost 4 bases and the V segment lost 5 bases, leaving 8 bases of the junction unmatched. Germline lookup yields CDR1 MDHEN and CDR2 SYDVKM. This CDR3 is CASSQDRVAADTQYF. The CDR3 DNA reads as TGTGCCAGCAGTCAGGACAGGGTCGCTGCAGATACGCAGTATTTT.

This clonotype was counted a few times. The CDR3 DNA is TGCGCCAGCAGCCTGACCCCTCCACAAGAGACCCAGTACTTC. It yields the protein CASSLTPPQETQYF. J is TRBJ2-5 and V is TRBV5-1; the D is unclear. Germline CDR1 reads SGHRS; CDR2 reads YFSETQ. With 4 bases removed from V and 2 bases from J, the gap between germline ends came to 12 bases. This CDR3 spans 14 amino acids.

This chain connects TRBV28 to TRBJ2-7, with 12 bases aligning to TRBD2. Germline CDR1 and CDR2: MDHEN and SYDVKM. With V trimmed by 8 bases and J by 5 bases, 10 bases remained unmatched. The CDR3 is made up of 15 amino acids. The CDR3 nucleotides are TGTGCCAGCCCTAAGACTAGCGGGAGTATGGACGAGCAGTACTTC. Its protein product is CASPKTSGSMDEQYF.

In its sample, this clonotype was seen a few times. This chain links TRBV7-9 with TRBJ1-2; perhaps TRBD1 as D (5 bases). Trimming left V 4 bases short and J 0 bases short, with 12 bases between. Looked up from germline, CDR1 is SEHNR and CDR2 is FQNEAQ (reference sequence). This CDR3 has 15 residues. The CDR3 DNA reads TGTGCCAGCAGCTCCGGGACCGCCGCTAACTATGGCTACACCTTC. Amino acids: CASSSGTAANYGYTF.

This chain uses TRBV7-9 with TRBJ1-6, with 12 bases matching TRBD1. The CDR3 sequence is 15 residues long. Germline lookup yields CDR1 SEHNR and CDR2 FQNEAQ (reference sequence). Unmatched junction bases numbered 4, after V lost 4 bases and J lost 9 bases. The CDR3: CASSSGQGAGSPLHF. The CDR3 DNA reads TGTGCCAGCAGCTCGGGACAGGGGGCCGGTTCACCCCTCCACTTT.

The chain combines TRBV12-5 with TRBJ2-1; TRBD1 matches at 9 bases. V gave up 8 bases and J gave up 8 bases; unmatched junction bases: 10. The germline V gene has CDR1 LGHNT and CDR2 FRNRAP. The CDR3 runs 14 residues. CDR3 nucleotides: TGTGCTAGTAGACTCGGGACAGGGAGGGATGAGCAGTTCTTC. This translates into CASRLGTGRDEQFF.

This chain links TRBV29-1 with TRBJ2-5; D unresolved. CDR3 length: 13 residues. Trimming took 5 bases from V and 5 from J, leaving 15 bases between them. Looked up from germline, CDR1 is SQVTM and CDR2 is ANQGSEA. The chain's CDR3 is CSVITWVLETQYF. In DNA, the CDR3 is TGCAGCGTTATAACCTGGGTGTTGGAGACCCAGTACTTC.

The rearrangement joins TRBV7-3 to TRBJ2-1; TRBD2 might be the D (5 bases). Trimming stripped 6 bases from V and 2 bases from J, with 17 bases between. The CDR3 consists of 16 residues. Germline V CDR1 and CDR2: SGHTA, FQGTGA. CDR3 sequence reads: CASRQSPDFPYNEQFF. DNA for the CDR3: TGTGCCAGCAGACAGTCGCCGGACTTCCCCTACAATGAGCAGTTCTTC.

In this sample, this clonotype turned up a few times. J is TRBJ2-3 and V is TRBV18; TRBD1 matches 9 bases. Germline CDR1 reads KGHSH; CDR2 reads LQKENI. Trimming cost V 1 base and J 2 bases; bases outside gene matches: 4. This CDR3 has 16 residues. CDR3 DNA: TGTGCCAGCTCACCACGGGACAGGGTCTCCACAGATACGCAGTATTTT. This codes for CASSPRDRVSTDTQYF.